What follows are 26 T cell receptor beta chains derived from one specimen sequenced in a study of blood T cell repertoires in COVID-19. Sequencing used immunoSEQ multiplex PCR; TCRdb keeps in-frame clones, though not all of them. The table has about 250,000 clones, about nine tenths seen once; the top ten hold roughly 6.8%. The specimen sequenced was peripheral blood. These TCRs come from a woman between 25 and 40 years old with COVID-19, enrolled during active disease.

Comment on this clone: The identical CDR3 is also encoded by other nucleotide sequences in the sample. The genes are TRBV3-1 (or the pseudogene TRBV3-2) and TRBJ1-2; a weak D match, TRBD1 (5 bases). Trimming took 0 bases from V and 5 from J, leaving 7 bases between them. This CDR3 comprises 13 residues. Germline V lookup: CDR1 LGHDT, CDR2 YNNKEL (reference sequence). CDR3 DNA: TGTGCCAGCAGCCAAGAGGGGACTTATGGCTACACCTTC. Its protein product is CASSQEGTYGYTF.

The rearrangement links TRBV6-2 or TRBV6-3 to TRBJ2-5; TRBD2 might be the D (5 bases). Trimming took 4 bases from V and 1 from J, leaving 7 bases between them. The CDR3 is 13 residues long. Germline lookup yields CDR1 MNHEY and CDR2 SVGEGT. The CDR3 spells CASSFEGQETQYF. For the CDR3, the DNA is TGTGCCAGCAGTTTTGAGGGCCAAGAGACCCAGTACTTC.

This chain uses TRBV27 with TRBJ2-7, with 10 bases lining up with TRBD2. Germline CDR1 and CDR2: MNHEY and SMNVEV (reference sequence). Germline trimming cut 6 bases from V and 4 bases from J; bases unmatched to any gene: 6. The CDR3 contains 14 residues. CDR3: CASRIAGGLYEQYV. The CDR3 DNA reads TGTGCCAGCAGGATAGCGGGAGGCCTTTACGAGCAGTACGTC.

CDR3 sequence (DNA): TGTGCCAGCAGCTTGGAGACAGGGGCAGATACGCAGTATTTT. This sequence encodes CASSLETGADTQYF. The rearrangement joins TRBV5-4 to TRBJ2-3, with 8 bases fitting TRBD1. The CDR3 runs 14 residues. Per the germline V gene, CDR1 is SGHNT and CDR2 is YYREEE (reference sequence). The V and J ends lost 0 bases and 4 bases, in that order; junction bases with no gene match: 1.

This sequence joins TRBV6-2 or TRBV6-3 and TRBJ1-5; D is undetermined. The CDR3 spans 12 residues. The ends were cut back, 4 bases at V and 9 bases at J, with 10 bases in the middle. The germline gives CDR1 MNHEY, CDR2 SVGEGT. This chain's CDR3 is CASSSRDGPQHF. Written as DNA, the CDR3 is TGTGCCAGCAGTTCGAGGGATGGGCCCCAGCATTTT.

This chain connects TRBV18 to TRBJ2-3; TRBD2 matches 8 bases. Unmatched junction bases numbered 8, after V lost 5 bases and J lost 4 bases. Germline lookup yields CDR1 KGHSH and CDR2 LQKENI. CDR3 size: 15 residues. CDR3 region: CASSSSGFLSDTQYF. The CDR3 bases are TGTGCCAGCTCATCTAGCGGGTTTCTTTCAGATACGCAGTATTTT. The full variable domain, completed using reference TRBV18 and TRBJ2-3, is NAGVMQNPRHLVRRRGQEARLRCSPMKGHSHVYWYRQLPEEGLKFMVYLQKENIIDESGMPKERFSAEFPKEGPSILRIQQVVRGDSAAYFCASSSSGFLSDTQYFGPGTRLTVL.

The chain uses TRBV13 and TRBJ2-5; 7 bases match TRBD2. CDR1 is PRHDT and CDR2 is FYEKMQ in the germline V gene (reference sequence). The junction had 11 bases not matched to a gene; V was cut back by 5 bases and J by 5 bases. The length of the CDR3 is 15 residues. The CDR3 DNA reads as TGTGCCAGCAGCCGGCAGGGCGGGAGTACGGAGACCCAGTACTTC. Protein product: CASSRQGGSTETQYF.

The chain has TRBV9 and TRBJ2-7; 7 bases match TRBD1. The length of the CDR3 is 14 residues. The ends lost 3 bases at V and 0 bases at J; junction bases unmatched: 3. The germline CDR1 and CDR2 sequences are SGDLS and YYNGEE. The CDR3 loop is CASSARDSSYEQYF. The CDR3 bases are TGTGCCAGCAGCGCGAGGGACAGCTCCTACGAGCAGTACTTC.

Only one count was recorded for this clone. This chain connects TRBV18 to TRBJ2-2; D remains ambiguous. Germline V lookup: CDR1 KGHSH, CDR2 LQKENI. Deletions cut 3 bases from V and 2 bases from J, with 7 bases between. The CDR3 loop spans 14 amino acids. CDR3 in amino acids: CASSPNSNTGELFF. As DNA, the CDR3 is TGTGCCAGCTCACCCAATAGCAACACCGGGGAGCTGTTTTTT.

V and J are TRBV11-3 and TRBJ2-4; 7 nucleotides match TRBD1. Germline values: CDR1 SGHNT, CDR2 YENEEA. V was pared by 4 bases and J by 4 bases, with 1 base of the junction left unmatched. The CDR3 has 13 amino acids. The DNA of the CDR3 is TGTGCCAGCAGCTCGGACAGGAAAAACATTCAGTACTTC. Protein sequence: CASSSDRKNIQYF.

The rearrangement links TRBV12-3 or TRBV12-4 to TRBJ1-2; D possibly corresponds to TRBD1 (5 bases). V lost 6 bases and J 3 bases, leaving 8 bases between the germline ends. CDR3 size: 12 residues. CDR3 amino acids: CASSDSYYGYTF. The CDR3 DNA sequence: TGTGCCAGCAGCGACAGTTACTATGGCTACACCTTC.

This rearrangement joins TRBV6-1 to TRBJ1-3; a possible D gene is TRBD1 (6 bases). V was clipped by 2 bases and J by 5 bases, with 10 bases between them. The CDR3 sequence is 14 residues long. The V gene's germline CDR1 is MNHNS and CDR2 SASEGT. Here the CDR3 DNA reads TGTGCCAGCAGTGAACCCCAGGGGAGAAACACCATATATTTT. Protein: CASSEPQGRNTIYF.

The chain is built from TRBV6-6 and TRBJ1-1, with D uncertain. Germline CDR1 and CDR2: MNHNY and SVGAGI (reference sequence). V lost 0 bases and J lost 1, with 6 bases in between. The CDR3 runs 14 residues. The CDR3 nucleotides are TGTGCCAGCAGTTACTCGAGGTCGAACACTGAAGCTTTCTTT. It is translated as CASSYSRSNTEAFF.

V usage is TRBV5-1 and J usage is TRBJ2-3, with 12 bases that match TRBD2. This CDR3 is 14 amino acids long. CDR1 is SGHRS and CDR2 is YFSETQ in the germline V gene. J lost 6 bases, V lost 4 bases, and 3 bases had no gene match. CDR3 DNA: TGCGCCAGCAGCGCTAGCGGGGGGGCGGATACGCAGTATTTT. Translated, it gives CASSASGGADTQYF.

The chain has TRBV4-1 and TRBJ2-2; D gene ambiguous. CDR3 length equals 16 residues. CDR1 and CDR2 (germline): MGHRA, YSYEKL. V was pared by 4 bases and J by 0 bases, with 12 bases between. The CDR3 here is CASSPDQNTNTGELFF. The CDR3 DNA is TGCGCCAGCAGCCCAGACCAAAACACGAACACCGGGGAGCTGTTTTTT.

The V and J genes are TRBV6-5 and TRBJ2-1, with 7 bases aligning to TRBD2. Germline V gene sequence: CDR1 MNHEY, CDR2 SVGAGI. Losses at the gene ends were 7 bases for V and 3 bases for J; bases not matched to a gene: 6. CDR3 size: 14 residues. CDR3 region: CASTSGTNYNEQFF. The CDR3 bases are TGTGCCAGCACCTCCGGGACTAACTACAATGAGCAGTTCTTC.

The J gene is TRBJ1-6, the V gene TRBV5-4; TRBD1 might be the D (6 bases). Trimming stripped 5 bases from V and 7 bases from J, with 22 bases between. There are 17 residues in the CDR3. Germline assignment: CDR1 SGHNT and CDR2 YYREEE (reference sequence). Here the CDR3 DNA reads TGTGCCAGCAGTTACGGGGGGGGCCCCAGGAGAAATTCACCCCTCCACTTT. Translating it yields CASSYGGGPRRNSPLHF.

V gene TRBV20-1 combines with J gene TRBJ2-1, with D perhaps TRBD2 (5 bases). Germline V gene data show CDR1 as DFQATT and CDR2 as SNEGSKA (reference sequence). The V end was cut by 3 bases, the J end by 2 bases, with 11 bases between. The CDR3 totals 14 residues. The CDR3 region is CSASGASPYNEQFF. The CDR3 nucleotides read TGCAGTGCTAGTGGAGCTAGCCCCTACAATGAGCAGTTCTTC.

Remarks on this clone: A junction boundary mismatches the germline segment, possibly from a read error. The chain combines TRBV10-1 with TRBJ2-1; D is possibly TRBD1 (5 bases). The germline CDR1 and CDR2 sequences are WNHNN and SYGVQD (reference sequence). This CDR3 region has 13 residues. The CDR3 loop is CASNGGAYDEQFF. The CDR3 DNA sequence: TGCGCCAGCAACGGTGGGGCCTACGATGAGCAGTTCTTC.

In regard to this clone: Other DNA sequences in the sample encode the same CDR3. The chain employs TRBV19 and TRBJ2-5; tentatively, D is TRBD2 (6 bases). Germline V gene data show CDR1 as LNHDA and CDR2 as SQIVND (reference sequence). The CDR3 is made up of 14 amino acids. Trimming stripped 3 bases from V and 3 bases from J, with 11 bases between. CDR3 bases: TGTGCCAGTAGTATTGCCGGCGGGGAAGAGACCCAGTACTTC. Its translation: CASSIAGGEETQYF.

The chain joins TRBV30 to TRBJ1-4, with D uncertain. Germline V gene sequence: CDR1 GTSNPN, CDR2 SVGIG (reference sequence). The V gene lost 1 base and the J gene lost 7 bases, with 16 bases spanning the gap. The CDR3 length is 15 residues. CDR3 sequence: CAWSGWNSGGEKLFF. The CDR3 coding sequence is TGTGCCTGGAGTGGGTGGAATAGCGGAGGTGAAAAACTGTTTTTT.

In this sample, this clone turned up once. The rearrangement uses TRBV10-3 and TRBJ1-1; D may be TRBD1 (6 bases). Germline CDR1 is ENHRY and CDR2 is SYGVKD. This CDR3 has 13 residues. Trimming took off 4 bases at V and 6 bases at J, with 12 bases between the two ends. CDR3 DNA: TGTGCCATCAGTGTTACAGGGCGGCCTGAAGCTTTCTTT. This sequence encodes CAISVTGRPEAFF.

This clone occurred a few times. V usage is TRBV2 and J usage is TRBJ1-3; 7 bases fit TRBD1. V lost 6 bases to trimming and J lost 8 bases; unmatched junction nucleotides: 13. Germline V gene sequence: CDR1 SNHLY, CDR2 FYNNEI. This CDR3 has 15 amino acids. The CDR3 sequence is CASSGGQAVPDTIYF. CDR3 bases: TGTGCCAGCAGCGGCGGACAGGCGGTTCCGGACACCATATATTTT.

The V gene is TRBV4-3, the J gene TRBJ2-1; possible D gene TRBD2, 5 bases. The V and J ends lost 0 bases and 8 bases respectively, with 8 bases between them. This CDR3 has 13 residues. Germline assignment: CDR1 LGHNA and CDR2 YSLEER. The CDR3 DNA reads as TGCGCCAGCAGCCAAGATTTCGGGGATGAGCAGTTCTTC. Translation gives CASSQDFGDEQFF.

The chain uses TRBV5-1 and TRBJ1-4; 7 nucleotides match TRBD1. V was clipped by 4 bases and J by 7 bases; unmatched bases: 4. Germline V gene lookup returns CDR1 SGHRS and CDR2 YFSETQ. CDR3 length equals 13 residues. For the CDR3, the DNA is TGCGCCAGCAGCGACAGGGTACGTGAAAAACTGTTTTTT. It is translated as CASSDRVREKLFF.

This clone showed up just once. The chain combines TRBV12-3 or TRBV12-4 with TRBJ2-7; D is possibly TRBD1 (5 bases). Trimming took 5 bases from V and 3 from J, leaving 11 bases between them. CDR3 length: 13 residues. This CDR3 reads CASSPGFRYEQYF. CDR3 nucleotides: TGTGCCAGCAGTCCAGGGTTCCGCTACGAGCAGTACTTC.